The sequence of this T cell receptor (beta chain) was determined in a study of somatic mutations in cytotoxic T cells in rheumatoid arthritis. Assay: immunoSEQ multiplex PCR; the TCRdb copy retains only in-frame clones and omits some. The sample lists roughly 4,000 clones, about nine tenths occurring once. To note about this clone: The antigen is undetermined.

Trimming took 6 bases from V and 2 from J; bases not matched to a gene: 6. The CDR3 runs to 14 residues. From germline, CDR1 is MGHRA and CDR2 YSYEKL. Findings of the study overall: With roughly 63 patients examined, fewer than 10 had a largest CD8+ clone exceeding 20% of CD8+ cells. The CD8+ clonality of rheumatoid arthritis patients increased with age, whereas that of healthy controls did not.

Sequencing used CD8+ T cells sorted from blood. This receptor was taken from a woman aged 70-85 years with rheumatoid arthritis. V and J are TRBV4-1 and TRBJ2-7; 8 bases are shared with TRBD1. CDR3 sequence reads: CASRPGTGTYEQYF. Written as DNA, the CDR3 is TGCGCCAGCAGACCCGGGACAGGCACCTACGAGCAGTACTTC.